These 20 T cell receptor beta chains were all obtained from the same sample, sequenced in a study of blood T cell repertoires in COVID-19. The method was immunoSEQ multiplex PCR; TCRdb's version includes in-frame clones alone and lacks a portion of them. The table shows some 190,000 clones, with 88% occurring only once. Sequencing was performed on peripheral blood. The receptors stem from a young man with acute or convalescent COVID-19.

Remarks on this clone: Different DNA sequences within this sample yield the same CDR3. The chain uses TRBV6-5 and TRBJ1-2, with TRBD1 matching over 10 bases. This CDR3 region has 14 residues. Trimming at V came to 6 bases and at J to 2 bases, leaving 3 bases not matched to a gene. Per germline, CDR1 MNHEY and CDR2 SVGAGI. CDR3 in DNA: TGTGCCAGCAGCAGGACAGGGGGAAACTATGGCTACACCTTC. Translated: CASSRTGGNYGYTF.

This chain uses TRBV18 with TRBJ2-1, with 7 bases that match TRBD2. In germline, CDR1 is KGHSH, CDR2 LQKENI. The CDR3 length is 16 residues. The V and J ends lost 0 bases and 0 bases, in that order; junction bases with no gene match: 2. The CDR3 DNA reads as TGTGCCAGCTCACCACCGGGAGGGAGCTCCTACAATGAGCAGTTCTTC. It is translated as CASSPPGGSSYNEQFF.

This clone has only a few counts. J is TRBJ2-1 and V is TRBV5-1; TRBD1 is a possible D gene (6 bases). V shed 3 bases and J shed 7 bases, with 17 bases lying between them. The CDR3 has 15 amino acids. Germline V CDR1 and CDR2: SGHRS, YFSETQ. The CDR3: CASSSQRNRDNEQFF. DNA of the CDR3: TGCGCCAGCAGCTCCCAAAGAAACAGGGATAATGAGCAGTTCTTC.

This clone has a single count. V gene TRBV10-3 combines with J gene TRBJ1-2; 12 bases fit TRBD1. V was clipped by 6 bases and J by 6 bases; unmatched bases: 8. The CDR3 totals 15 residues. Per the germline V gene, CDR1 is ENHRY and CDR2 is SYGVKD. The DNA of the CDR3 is TGTGCCATCAGCGGGACAGGGGGCGGCGGACATGGCTACACCTTC. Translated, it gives CAISGTGGGGHGYTF.

The CDR3 bases are TGCGCCAGCAGCCTATCATTCGGGACAGGTAATCAGCCCCAGCATTTT. It encodes CASSLSFGTGNQPQHF. This chain connects TRBV4-1 to TRBJ1-5, with TRBD1 identical over 8 bases. Germline V gives CDR1 MGHRA, CDR2 YSYEKL. The junction had 9 bases not matched to a gene; V was cut back by 4 bases and J by 4 bases. CDR3 length: 16 amino acids.

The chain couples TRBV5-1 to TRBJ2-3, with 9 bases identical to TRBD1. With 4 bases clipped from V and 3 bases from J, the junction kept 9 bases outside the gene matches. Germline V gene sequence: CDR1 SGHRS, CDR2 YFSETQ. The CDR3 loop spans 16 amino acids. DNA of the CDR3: TGCGCCAGCAGCACTCCCCCCGGGACAGGGACAGATACGCAGTATTTT. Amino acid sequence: CASSTPPGTGTDTQYF.

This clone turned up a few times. Here the CDR3 reads CASREKGVTQYF. The CDR3 nucleotides are TGTGCCAGCAGGGAAAAAGGGGTGACCCAGTACTTC. The chain uses TRBV6-6 and TRBJ2-5; possibly TRBD1 for D (5 bases). Germline assignment: CDR1 MNHNY and CDR2 SVGAGI (reference sequence). This CDR3 comprises 12 residues. V lost 6 bases and J lost 7, with 12 bases in between.

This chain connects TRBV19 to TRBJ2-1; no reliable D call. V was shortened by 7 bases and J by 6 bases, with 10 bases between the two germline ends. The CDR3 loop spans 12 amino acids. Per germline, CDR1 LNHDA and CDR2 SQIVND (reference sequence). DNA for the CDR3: TGTGCCAGTATGAGGAGTGGCAATGAGCAGTTCTTC. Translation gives CASMRSGNEQFF.

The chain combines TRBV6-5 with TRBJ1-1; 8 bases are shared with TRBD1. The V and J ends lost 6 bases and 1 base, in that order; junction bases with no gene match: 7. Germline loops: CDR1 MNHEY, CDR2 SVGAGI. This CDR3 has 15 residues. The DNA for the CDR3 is TGTGCCAGCAGACCGGCCGGGACAGGGAACACTGAAGCTTTCTTT. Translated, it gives CASRPAGTGNTEAFF.

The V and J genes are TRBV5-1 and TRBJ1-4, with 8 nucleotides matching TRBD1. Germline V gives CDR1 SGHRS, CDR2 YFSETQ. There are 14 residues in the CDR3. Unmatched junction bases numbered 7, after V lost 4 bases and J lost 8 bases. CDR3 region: CASSPDRVGEKLFF. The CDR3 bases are TGCGCCAGCAGCCCGGACAGGGTTGGGGAAAAACTGTTTTTT.

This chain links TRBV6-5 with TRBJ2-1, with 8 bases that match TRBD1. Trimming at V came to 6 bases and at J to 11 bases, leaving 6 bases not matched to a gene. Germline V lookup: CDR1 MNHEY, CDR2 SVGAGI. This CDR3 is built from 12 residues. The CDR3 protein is CASRQTGVKQFF. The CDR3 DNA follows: TGTGCCAGCAGACAGACAGGGGTTAAGCAGTTCTTC.

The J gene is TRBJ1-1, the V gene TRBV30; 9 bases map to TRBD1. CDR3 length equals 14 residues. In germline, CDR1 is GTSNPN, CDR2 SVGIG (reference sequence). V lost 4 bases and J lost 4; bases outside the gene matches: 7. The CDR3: CAWTPGQGSTEAFF. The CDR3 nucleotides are TGTGCCTGGACCCCGGGACAGGGTTCCACTGAAGCTTTCTTT.

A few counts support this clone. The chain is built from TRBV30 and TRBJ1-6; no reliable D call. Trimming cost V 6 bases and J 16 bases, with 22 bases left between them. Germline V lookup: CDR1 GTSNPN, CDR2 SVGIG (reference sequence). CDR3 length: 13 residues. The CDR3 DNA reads TGTGCCTGCTCCCTAAGTCCTTCCGGGGTACTCCACTTT. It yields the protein CACSLSPSGVLHF.

As DNA, the CDR3 is TGTGCCAGCTCGGGGGGTCAGTACGGGGACACTGAAGCTTTCTTT. This sequence encodes CASSGGQYGDTEAFF. The gene calls are TRBV28 and TRBJ1-1, with D perhaps TRBD1 (5 bases). The length of the CDR3 is 15 residues. Per germline, CDR1 MDHEN and CDR2 SYDVKM. Trimming took off 8 bases at V and 3 bases at J, with 19 bases between the two ends.

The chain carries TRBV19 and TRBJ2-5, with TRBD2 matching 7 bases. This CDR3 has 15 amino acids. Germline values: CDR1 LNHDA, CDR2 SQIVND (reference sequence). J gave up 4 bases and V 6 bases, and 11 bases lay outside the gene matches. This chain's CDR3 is CASSDLGAGAETQYF. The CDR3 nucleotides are TGTGCCAGTAGCGACCTGGGTGCGGGAGCAGAGACCCAGTACTTC.

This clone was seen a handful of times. The CDR3 bases are TGTGCCAGCAGCTTGCTAGCGGGCTCGACGCAGTATTTT. Residues: CASSLLAGSTQYF. The J gene is TRBJ2-3, the V gene TRBV5-5; 8 bases are a match to TRBD2. J was trimmed by 9 bases and V by 1 base; bases with no gene match: 4. This CDR3 is 13 amino acids long. Germline V lookup: CDR1 SGHKS, CDR2 YYEKEE (reference sequence). Full variable domain (missing parts from reference TRBV5-5 and TRBJ2-3): DAGVTQSPTHLIKTRGQQVTLRCSPISGHKSVSWYQQVLGQGPQFIFQYYEKEERGRGNFPDRFSARQFPNYSSELNVNALLLGDSALYLCASSLLAGSTQYFGPGTRLTVL.

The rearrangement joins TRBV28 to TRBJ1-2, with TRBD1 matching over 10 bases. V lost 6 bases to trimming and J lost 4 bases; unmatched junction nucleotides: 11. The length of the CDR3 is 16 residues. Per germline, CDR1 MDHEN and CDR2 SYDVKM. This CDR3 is CASRSAGTGEGYGYTF. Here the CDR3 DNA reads TGTGCCAGCAGATCAGCCGGGACAGGGGAGGGCTATGGCTACACCTTC.

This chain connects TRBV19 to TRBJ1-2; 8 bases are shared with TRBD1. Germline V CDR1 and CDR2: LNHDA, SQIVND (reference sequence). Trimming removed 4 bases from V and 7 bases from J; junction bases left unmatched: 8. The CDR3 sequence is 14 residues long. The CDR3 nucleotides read TGTGCCAGTAGTACCCTCGGACAGGGTGGTGGCTACACCTTC. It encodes CASSTLGQGGGYTF.

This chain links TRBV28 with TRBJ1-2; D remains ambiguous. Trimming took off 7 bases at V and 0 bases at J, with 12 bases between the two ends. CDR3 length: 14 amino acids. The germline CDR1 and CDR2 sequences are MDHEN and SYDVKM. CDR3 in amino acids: CASKAYTANYGYTF. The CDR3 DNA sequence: TGTGCCAGCAAGGCTTACACAGCTAACTATGGCTACACCTTC.

CDR3 DNA: TGTGCCAGCAGTTACTCGCCCGGGCAGCCCCAGCATTTT. Its translation is CASSYSPGQPQHF. The chain employs TRBV6-5 and TRBJ1-5; D not resolved. The V end lost 0 bases, the J end lost 7 bases, and 7 bases lay between the germline ends. Germline V gene sequence: CDR1 MNHEY, CDR2 SVGAGI. CDR3 length: 13 residues.